This record concerns one TCR beta chain sequence. The record originates from a study of blood T cell repertoires in COVID-19. Background on the study: Samples of COVID-19 (acute and convalescent) were obtained from the United States, Italy and Spain. The analysed material was cDNA or gDNA that came from T cells, B-cell-depleted T cells, or PBMCs.

Original handling: Reference gene primer amplification in the assay estimated nucleated cell counts. Assay: immunoSEQ multiplex PCR; the TCRdb copy retains only in-frame clones and omits some. D and trimming were read from the DNA, whereas the V and J calls and clone size are those reported in that table. The table shows a few hundred thousand clones, with 75% to 90% occurring only once. Sequencing was performed on peripheral blood. This sequence originates from a man between 60 and 75 years old who had recovered from COVID-19.

CDR3 amino acids: CASRQGGRSYSPLHF. CDR3 DNA sequence: TGTGCCAGCAGACAGGGTGGACGGTCTTATTCACCCCTCCACTTT. This sequence joins TRBV14 and TRBJ1-6, with D perhaps matching TRBD1 (6 bases). Germline V gene data show CDR1 as SGHDN and CDR2 as FVKESK. V was shortened by 6 bases and J by 8 bases, with 17 bases between the two germline ends. The CDR3 loop spans 15 amino acids.